This TCR beta chain was identified during a study of blood T cell repertoires in COVID-19. Libraries were prepared by immunoSEQ multiplex PCR; TCRdb keeps only in-frame clonotypes and omits some of them. The repertoire has 250,000 to 350,000 clones, just under 90% of them found once; the top ten carry roughly 2.9%. V was cut by 11 bases and J by 4 bases, with 17 bases left in between. CDR1 and CDR2 (germline): MNHEY, SVGAGI. The CDR3 sequence is 13 residues long. Sequencing was done on a sample of PBMCs or T cells enriched from blood (not recorded which). The chain is built from TRBV6-5 and TRBJ1-2; no clear D gene. This clonotype was sampled from a woman aged 45-60 years who had been exposed to COVID-19. This CDR3 is CASNRRHLYGYTF. CDR3 bases: TGTGCCTCGAACCGCCGACACCTCTATGGCTACACCTTC.